The 29 T cell receptor beta chains presented below share a single source sample, sequenced in a study of blood T cell repertoires in COVID-19. Some clones are missing from TCRdb's copy, which holds only in-frame ones; the method was immunoSEQ multiplex PCR. This table has a few hundred thousand clones, approximately 85% appearing once. Material: peripheral blood. Receptor source: a human donor in a cohort sampled during active COVID-19.

This sequence joins TRBV19 and TRBJ1-2; 7 nucleotides match TRBD1. The CDR3 contains 15 residues. Germline V gene sequence: CDR1 LNHDA, CDR2 SQIVND (reference sequence). The ends lost 10 bases at V and 2 bases at J; junction bases unmatched: 13. The CDR3 here is CATIPMAGQNYGYTF. The CDR3 DNA reads as TGTGCCACTATACCTATGGCGGGACAGAACTATGGCTACACCTTC.

The chain uses TRBV24-1 and TRBJ2-3; maybe TRBD1 (6 bases). CDR1 and CDR2 from the germline V gene are KGHDR and SFDVKD. V was cut by 9 bases and J by 4 bases, with 16 bases left in between. This CDR3 region has 14 residues. CDR3 sequence (DNA): TGTGCCACCGGAGAGGGGGATTGGGCAGATACGCAGTATTTT. It specifies CATGEGDWADTQYF.

The chain recombines TRBV6-5 with TRBJ1-1; D is unresolved. The CDR3 spans 13 residues. Germline CDR1 reads MNHEY; CDR2 reads SVGAGI. Trimming removed 0 bases at V and 8 bases at J, with 10 bases between. CDR3 coding DNA: TGTGCCAGCAGTTACTCCCCGAGGGTCGAAGCTTTCTTT. Translated: CASSYSPRVEAFF.

This sequence joins TRBV7-2 and TRBJ1-1; the match to TRBD1 covers 8 bases. Germline-derived CDR1 and CDR2 are SGHTA and FQGNSA. The CDR3 is 15 residues long. V lost 5 bases and J lost 6; bases outside the gene matches: 11. In DNA form, the CDR3 reads TGTGCCAGCAGCCGTGTACAGGGGGTGGTATCTGAAGCTTTCTTT. This codes for CASSRVQGVVSEAFF.

V gene TRBV6-4 combines with J gene TRBJ1-2, with a weak D call TRBD1 (5 bases). Germline-derived CDR1 and CDR2 are MRHNA and SNTAGT. Trimming removed 6 bases at V and 2 bases at J, with 19 bases between. This CDR3 spans 16 amino acids. CDR3 protein: CASRIAGPSRNYGYTF. The CDR3 nucleotides read TGTGCCAGCAGGATCGCGGGACCTTCAAGGAACTATGGCTACACCTTC.

In DNA, the CDR3 is TGTGCCAGCAGCTCTTTGACTAGCGGTAAAGTATACGAGCAGTACTTC. It yields the protein CASSSLTSGKVYEQYF. The chain carries TRBV7-2 and TRBJ2-7; 9 bases map to TRBD2. The J segment lost 4 bases and the V segment lost 4 bases, leaving 11 bases of the junction unmatched. In germline, CDR1 is SGHTA, CDR2 FQGNSA. CDR3 length: 16 residues.

The chain is built from TRBV2 and TRBJ2-7; 10 bases are a match to TRBD1. After removal of 3 bases from V and 2 bases from J, the junction contained 4 bases not matched to a gene. CDR3 length: 15 amino acids. Germline CDR1 is SNHLY and CDR2 is FYNNEI. The CDR3 nucleotides read TGTGCCAGCAGTGACCAGGGACAGGGGACCTACGAGCAGTACTTC. Protein sequence: CASSDQGQGTYEQYF. Full variable domain (missing parts from reference TRBV2 and TRBJ2-7): EPEVTQTPSHQVTQMGQEVILRCVPISNHLYFYWYRQILGQKVEFLVSFYNNEISEKSEIFDDQFSVERPDGSNFTLKIRSTKLEDSAMYFCASSDQGQGTYEQYFGPGTRLTVT.

The chain combines TRBV7-2 with TRBJ1-3; 7 nucleotides line up with TRBD1. The junction had 7 bases not matched to a gene; V was cut back by 4 bases and J by 4 bases. CDR1 is SGHTA, CDR2 FQGNSA, per germline. The CDR3 extends over 15 amino acids. The CDR3 sequence is CASSYAGTEGNTIYF. The CDR3 coding sequence is TGTGCCAGCAGCTACGCCGGGACAGAAGGAAACACCATATATTTT. Full variable domain (remainder filled in from reference TRBV7-2 and TRBJ1-3): GAGVSQSPSNKVTEKGKDVELRCDPISGHTALYWYRQSLGQGLEFLIYFQGNSAPDKSGLPSDRFSAERTGGSVSTLTIQRTQQEDSAVYLCASSYAGTEGNTIYFGEGSWLTVV.

This chain connects TRBV25-1 to TRBJ2-1, with TRBD1 identical over 8 bases. V dropped 6 bases and J dropped 3; count of bases not matched to a gene: 7. The CDR3 spans 15 residues. Germline CDR1 and CDR2: MGHDK and SYGVNS. DNA for the CDR3: TGTGCCAGCAGCGGGGGACAGGACCTCTACAATGAGCAGTTCTTC. Its translation: CASSGGQDLYNEQFF. Based on the CDR3 plus reference TRBV25-1 and TRBJ2-1, the full variable domain is EADIYQTPRYLVIGTGKKITLECSQTMGHDKMYWYQQDPGMELHLIHYSYGVNSTEKGDLSSESTVSRIRTEHFPLTLESARPSHTSQYLCASSGGQDLYNEQFFGPGTRLTVL.

This clone turned up a few times. The V call is TRBV19, the J call TRBJ2-7; TRBD1 aligns across 8 bases. V lost 5 bases, J lost 6 bases, and 6 bases stayed unmatched. Germline V gene lookup returns CDR1 LNHDA and CDR2 SQIVND (reference sequence). This CDR3 region has 13 residues. This CDR3 reads CASSPLDRAEQYF. CDR3 bases: TGTGCCAGTAGTCCTCTGGACAGGGCCGAGCAGTACTTC. The complete variable domain, with remaining parts taken from reference TRBV19 and TRBJ2-7, reads DGGITQSPKYLFRKEGQNVTLSCEQNLNHDAMYWYRQDPGQGLRLIYYSQIVNDFQKGDIAEGYSVSREKKESFPLTVTSAQKNPTAFYLCASSPLDRAEQYFGPGTRLTVT.

This chain links TRBV6-5 with TRBJ1-2; D gene uncertain. V lost 0 bases and J lost 6, with 17 bases in between. The CDR3 loop spans 16 amino acids. Germline lookup yields CDR1 MNHEY and CDR2 SVGAGI. The CDR3 protein is CASSYSYAGASDGYTF. CDR3 coding DNA: TGTGCCAGCAGTTACTCATACGCGGGAGCGTCAGATGGCTACACCTTC.

This clone showed up just once. The genes are TRBV6-5 and TRBJ2-1; TRBD1 might be the D (7 bases). The CDR3 sequence is 15 residues long. Between the trimmed V and J ends, which lost 0 bases and 8 bases, there was a span of 14 bases. Germline V gene data show CDR1 as MNHEY and CDR2 as SVGAGI. CDR3 amino acids: CASSYSPGGGDEQFF. In DNA form, the CDR3 reads TGTGCCAGCAGTTACTCGCCAGGGGGAGGAGATGAGCAGTTCTTC.

A single count supports this clone. J is TRBJ1-5 and V is TRBV19, with a tentative D call TRBD1 (5 bases). Trimming took 3 bases from V and 3 from J, leaving 15 bases between them. In germline, CDR1 is LNHDA, CDR2 SQIVND (reference sequence). The CDR3 loop spans 16 amino acids. CDR3 bases: TGTGCCAGTAGTATTTTCTCGACAGACCTCAATCAGCCCCAGCATTTT. Its protein product is CASSIFSTDLNQPQHF. Full variable domain (outside the CDR3, taken from reference TRBV19 and TRBJ1-5): DGGITQSPKYLFRKEGQNVTLSCEQNLNHDAMYWYRQDPGQGLRLIYYSQIVNDFQKGDIAEGYSVSREKKESFPLTVTSAQKNPTAFYLCASSIFSTDLNQPQHFGDGTRLSIL.

The chain combines TRBV27 with TRBJ2-7; TRBD1 agrees at 8 bases. The CDR3 is 16 amino acids. Germline trimming cut 3 bases from V and 3 bases from J; bases unmatched to any gene: 10. Germline loops: CDR1 MNHEY, CDR2 SMNVEV (reference sequence). CDR3 residues: CASSFSVGQEIYEQYF. The CDR3 DNA reads as TGTGCCAGCAGTTTCTCTGTGGGACAGGAAATCTACGAGCAGTACTTC.

The chain carries TRBV18 and TRBJ1-1; D is unclear. This CDR3 contains 12 residues. V was clipped by 4 bases and J by 5 bases, with 8 bases between them. Germline CDR1 and CDR2: KGHSH and LQKENI. CDR3 sequence (DNA): TGTGCCAGCTCACGCGGAGGGACTGAAGCTTTCTTT. Translated: CASSRGGTEAFF.

The chain links TRBV6-1 to TRBJ1-1; D remains unclear. V was pared by 2 bases and J by 7 bases, with 14 bases between. This CDR3 region has 14 residues. Germline V gene data show CDR1 as MNHNS and CDR2 as SASEGT. The DNA of the CDR3 is TGTGCCAGCAGTGAACCGGGAGCCAAGGGTGAAGCTTTCTTT. Its translation: CASSEPGAKGEAFF.

The chain recombines TRBV9 with TRBJ1-2; D gene uncertain. There are 13 residues in the CDR3. V gave up 7 bases and J gave up 4 bases, with 14 bases separating them. Germline V gives CDR1 SGDLS, CDR2 YYNGEE. CDR3 in amino acids: CASRPDGIYGYTF. CDR3 sequence (DNA): TGTGCCAGCCGGCCTGACGGGATCTATGGCTACACCTTC. The whole variable domain, remainder taken from reference TRBV9 and TRBJ1-2, is DSGVTQTPKHLITATGQRVTLRCSPRSGDLSVYWYQQSLDQGLQFLIQYYNGEERAKGNILERFSAQQFPDLHSELNLSSLELGDSALYFCASRPDGIYGYTFGSGTRLTVV.

The rearrangement joins TRBV18 to TRBJ1-3; no definite D call. V dropped 4 bases and J dropped 3 bases, with 16 bases sitting between them. From germline, CDR1 is KGHSH and CDR2 LQKENI. The CDR3 extends over 16 amino acids. CDR3 sequence: CASSRSVKSGGNTIYF. The CDR3 region has the DNA TGTGCCAGCTCACGGTCGGTCAAAAGCGGTGGAAACACCATATATTTT.

The chain couples TRBV4-3 to TRBJ1-1; D not resolved. Trimming stripped 0 bases from V and 6 bases from J, with 14 bases between. Germline lookup yields CDR1 LGHNA and CDR2 YSLEER. This CDR3 has 15 residues. The CDR3 bases are TGCGCCAGCAGCCAAGACGGTCGGGGTTCGCCTGAAGCTTTCTTT. It translates to CASSQDGRGSPEAFF.

The chain links TRBV7-8 to TRBJ1-5; D unresolved. This CDR3 has 16 residues. V lost 4 bases and J 0 bases, leaving 13 bases between the germline ends. Per germline, CDR1 SGHVS and CDR2 FQNEAQ. The CDR3 DNA reads TGTGCCAGCAGCTCTCCGGGAGCCTATAGCAATCAGCCCCAGCATTTT. Protein sequence: CASSSPGAYSNQPQHF.

The DNA of the CDR3 is TGTGCCAGCAGGAAAGGCAGGGGCTTCACCTACGAGCAGTACTTC. Encoded protein: CASRKGRGFTYEQYF. This rearrangement joins TRBV27 to TRBJ2-7, with D perhaps matching TRBD1 (6 bases). Germline loops: CDR1 MNHEY, CDR2 SMNVEV (reference sequence). The CDR3 is 15 residues long. V lost 6 bases and J 2 bases, leaving 17 bases between the germline ends.

V is TRBV7-2 and J is TRBJ2-3, with a tentative D call TRBD1 (5 bases). The ends were cut back, 1 base at V and 4 bases at J, with 15 bases in the middle. Germline lookup yields CDR1 SGHTA and CDR2 FQGNSA. This CDR3 region has 16 residues. CDR3: CASSLVSWGRSDTQYF. DNA for the CDR3: TGTGCCAGCAGCTTAGTATCCTGGGGCAGGTCAGATACGCAGTATTTT.

V gene TRBV6-6 combines with J gene TRBJ2-7, with D tentatively TRBD1 (6 bases). CDR3 length equals 16 residues. Germline V CDR1 and CDR2: MNHNY, SVGAGI (reference sequence). The V end was cut by 5 bases, the J end by 0 bases, with 17 bases between. CDR3 sequence: CASSPLDTGSSYEQYF. The CDR3 DNA follows: TGTGCCAGCAGTCCTCTAGATACAGGGAGCTCCTACGAGCAGTACTTC.

The chain carries TRBV7-2 and TRBJ2-2; D call uncertain. CDR1 and CDR2 from the germline V gene are SGHTA and FQGNSA. The CDR3 contains 16 residues. The germline V and J ends were trimmed by 4 bases and 5 bases, with 17 bases remaining between them. In DNA form, the CDR3 reads TGTGCCAGCAGCTCCCGTCGGATAGCAATAACCGGGGAGCTGTTTTTT. Its translation is CASSSRRIAITGELFF.

CDR3 sequence: CASSIQDSGGYTF. The CDR3 coding sequence is TGTGCCAGTAGTATCCAGGACTCGGGAGGCTACACCTTC. V gene TRBV19 combines with J gene TRBJ1-2; no definite D call. The CDR3 covers 13 residues. Trimming shortened V by 3 bases and J by 8 bases, and 13 bases separated the two germline ends. CDR1 LNHDA and CDR2 SQIVND come from the germline V gene (reference sequence). Filled out from reference TRBV19 and TRBJ1-2, the complete variable domain reads DGGITQSPKYLFRKEGQNVTLSCEQNLNHDAMYWYRQDPGQGLRLIYYSQIVNDFQKGDIAEGYSVSREKKESFPLTVTSAQKNPTAFYLCASSIQDSGGYTFGSGTRLTVV.

This rearrangement joins TRBV5-1 to TRBJ2-2, with 11 positions matching TRBD2. With 0 bases clipped from V and 4 bases from J, the junction kept 2 bases outside the gene matches. The CDR3 runs 16 residues. Germline CDR1 reads SGHRS; CDR2 reads YFSETQ. CDR3 nucleotide sequence: TGCGCCAGCAGCTTGGGGGGACTAGCGGTCACCGGGGAGCTGTTTTTT. It codes for CASSLGGLAVTGELFF.

The CDR3 here is CSATQGWGQPQHF. The CDR3 bases are TGCAGCGCCACCCAGGGGTGGGGTCAGCCCCAGCATTTT. The chain links TRBV29-1 to TRBJ1-5, with a possible D match to TRBD1 (6 bases). The CDR3 is 13 residues long. Looked up from germline, CDR1 is SQVTM and CDR2 is ANQGSEA. V lost 7 bases to trimming and J lost 6 bases, with 16 bases between them.

The chain employs TRBV6-1 and TRBJ1-4; TRBD1 aligns across 9 bases. The CDR3 has 16 amino acids. V was pared by 4 bases and J by 0 bases, with 3 bases of the junction left unmatched. In germline, CDR1 is MNHNS, CDR2 SASEGT. The CDR3: CASSVTGGSTNEKLFF. DNA of the CDR3: TGTGCCAGCAGTGTAACAGGGGGCTCAACTAATGAAAAACTGTTTTTT.

This clone appeared a single time. The V and J genes are TRBV18 and TRBJ1-4; TRBD1 aligns across 7 bases. The CDR3 runs to 12 residues. Germline V gene data show CDR1 as KGHSH and CDR2 as LQKENI. Losses at the gene ends were 4 bases for V and 12 bases for J; bases not matched to a gene: 5. The CDR3 region is CASSRQGVELFF. The CDR3 nucleotides are TGTGCCAGCTCACGACAGGGAGTGGAACTGTTTTTT.